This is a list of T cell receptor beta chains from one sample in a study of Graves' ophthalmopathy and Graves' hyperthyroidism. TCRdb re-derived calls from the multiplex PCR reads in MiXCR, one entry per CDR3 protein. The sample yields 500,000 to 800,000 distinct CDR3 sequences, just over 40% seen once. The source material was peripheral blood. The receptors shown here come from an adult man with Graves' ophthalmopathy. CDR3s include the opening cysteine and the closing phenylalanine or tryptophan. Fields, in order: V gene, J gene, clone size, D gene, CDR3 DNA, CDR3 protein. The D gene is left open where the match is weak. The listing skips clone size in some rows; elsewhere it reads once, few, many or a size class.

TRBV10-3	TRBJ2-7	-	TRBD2	TGTGCCAGCAGTGAACAAGGAGCGGGGTCCTACGAGCAGTACTTC	CASSEQGAGSYEQYF
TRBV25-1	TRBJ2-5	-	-	TGTGCCAGCAGTGAGTCAGCCCAGGGGACCCAGTACTTC	CASSESAQGTQYF
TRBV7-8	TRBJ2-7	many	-	TGTGCCAGCAGCCGCCCCAGGGAGGACGAGCAGTACTTC	CASSRPREDEQYF
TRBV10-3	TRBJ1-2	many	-	TGTGCCATCAGTGAGCAGGGGAGCGACTATGGCTACACCTTC	CAISEQGSDYGYTF
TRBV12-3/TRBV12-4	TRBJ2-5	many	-	TGTGCCAGCAGCCCAACGACCGGGGGAGAGGAGACCCAGTACTTC	CASSPTTGGEETQYF
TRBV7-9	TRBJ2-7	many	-	TGTGCCAGCAGCCTTGGACTTTTCTACGAGCAGTACTTC	CASSLGLFYEQYF
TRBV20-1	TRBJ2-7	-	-	TGCAGTGCCACTAGCAGGAGTTCCTACGAGCAGTACTTC	CSATSRSSYEQYF
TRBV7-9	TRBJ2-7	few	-	TGTGCCAGCAGGTCCTTCAAGCCGGGACAACAATACGAGCAGTACTTC	CASRSFKPGQQYEQYF
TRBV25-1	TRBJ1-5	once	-	TGTGCCAGCAGTGAAGGGCGGGGTTATAGCAATCAGCCCCAGCATTTT	CASSEGRGYSNQPQHF
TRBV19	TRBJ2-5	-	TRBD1	TGTGCCAGTAGACAGGGGGTGGAGAAGACCCAGTACTTC	CASRQGVEKTQYF
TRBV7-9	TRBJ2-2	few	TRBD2	TGTGCCGCCGCGGGGGGCACCGGGGAGCTGTTTTTT	CAAAGGTGELFF
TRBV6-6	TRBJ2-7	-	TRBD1	TGTGCCAGCGGAGAAGCGGGACAGGGGGACGCCTACGAGCAGTACTTC	CASGEAGQGDAYEQYF
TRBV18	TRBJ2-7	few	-	TGTGCCAGCTCAAACGGGGACTACGAGCAGTACTTC	CASSNGDYEQYF
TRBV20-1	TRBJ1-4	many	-	TGCAGTGCTAGTGAGGCAGGGGCTAATGAAAAACTGTTTTTT	CSASEAGANEKLFF
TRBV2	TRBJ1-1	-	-	TGTGCCAGCAGTGATATACAGGGCCCGGGGGCTGAAGCTTTCTTT	CASSDIQGPGAEAFF
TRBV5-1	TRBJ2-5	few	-	TGCGCCAGCTCAACTTTTGGGGAGACCCAGTACTTC	CASSTFGETQYF
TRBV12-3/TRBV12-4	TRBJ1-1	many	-	TGTGCCAGCAGCGAGGGTGGGAATGAAGCTTTCTTT	CASSEGGNEAFF
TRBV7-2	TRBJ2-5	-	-	TGTGCCAGCAGCTCCCTGGGGGCCCGGGAGACCCAGTACTTC	CASSSLGARETQYF
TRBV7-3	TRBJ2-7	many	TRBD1	TGTGCCAGCAGCTTGGACAGGGCCGAGGAGCAGTACTTC	CASSLDRAEEQYF
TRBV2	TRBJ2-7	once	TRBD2	TGTGCCAGCAGTAAGCAACCGGGACTAGCTCTCTACGAGCAGTACTTC	CASSKQPGLALYEQYF
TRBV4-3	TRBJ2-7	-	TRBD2	TGCGCCAGCAGCCAACGACGTATAGCGGGGGGACCCTCCTACGAGCAGTACTTC	CASSQRRIAGGPSYEQYF
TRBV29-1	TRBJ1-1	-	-	TGCAGCGTTGTTCAGGGGACATCCACTGAAGCTTTCTTT	CSVVQGTSTEAFF
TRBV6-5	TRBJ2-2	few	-	TGTGCCAGCAGTTACCCTGGGGGGCTGAACACCGGGGAGCTGTTTTTT	CASSYPGGLNTGELFF
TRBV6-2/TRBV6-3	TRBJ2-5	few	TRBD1	TGTGCCAGCAGTTACCGTTTCGGACAGGGCACAGGGACCCAGTACTTC	CASSYRFGQGTGTQYF
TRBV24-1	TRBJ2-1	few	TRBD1	TGTGCCACCAGTGATCCGACAGGGAACAATGAGCAGTTCTTC	CATSDPTGNNEQFF
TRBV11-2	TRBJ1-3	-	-	TGTGCCAGCAGCACCCAGACAGGAACCTTCTCAGGAAACACCATATATTTT	CASSTQTGTFSGNTIYF
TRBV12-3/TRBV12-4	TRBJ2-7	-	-	TGTGCCAGCATACAAGGGTACGAGCAGTACTTC	CASIQGYEQYF
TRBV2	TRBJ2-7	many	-	TGTGCCAGCAGGGGAAACCGGGGGACCCAATTT	CASRGNRGTQF
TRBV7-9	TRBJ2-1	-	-	TGTGCCAGCAGCTTAGAGCAGCCCCGCTCCGAGCAGTTCTTC	CASSLEQPRSEQFF
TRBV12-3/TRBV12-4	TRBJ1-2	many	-	TGTGCCAGCAGCTTAGAACAGAACTATGGCTACACCTTC	CASSLEQNYGYTF
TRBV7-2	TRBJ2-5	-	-	TGTGCCAGCAGGGAGTCGGTCGGGTCGGCTAGTCGTTTAGAGACCCAGTACTTC	CASRESVGSASRLETQYF
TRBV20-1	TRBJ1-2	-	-	TGCAGTGCTCTCTTGGCAGGGGCTCTTAACTATGGCTACACCTTC	CSALLAGALNYGYTF
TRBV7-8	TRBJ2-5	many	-	TGTGCCAGCAGCTTAGGCGCACAAGAGACCCAGTACTTC	CASSLGAQETQYF
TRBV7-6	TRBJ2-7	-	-	TGTGCCGGCAGCCCACCGGACGGGAGCTCCTACGAGCAGTACTTC	CAGSPPDGSSYEQYF
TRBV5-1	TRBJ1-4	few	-	TGCGCCAGCAGCACATCCTACAGGGAATCTGGTCTTTATGAAAAACTGTTTTTT	CASSTSYRESGLYEKLFF
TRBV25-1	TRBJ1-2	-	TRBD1	TGTGCCAGCAGTTTCTCACAGGGGGCTGAGGGCTACACCTTC	CASSFSQGAEGYTF
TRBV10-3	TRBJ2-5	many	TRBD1	TGTGCCATCAGTGAGCCGGGACAGAGTGGGGAGACCCAGTACTTC	CAISEPGQSGETQYF
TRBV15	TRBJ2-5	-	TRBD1	TGTGCCACCAGCAGGAACAGGGGGCAGGGCCAAGAGACCCAGTACTTC	CATSRNRGQGQETQYF
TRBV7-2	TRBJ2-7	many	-	TGTGCCAGCAGCTTACAGAGGCTCTACGAGCAGTACTTC	CASSLQRLYEQYF
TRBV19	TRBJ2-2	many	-	TGTGCCACTACCCCGCGGTCGTTGACCGGGGAGCTGTTTTTT	CATTPRSLTGELFF
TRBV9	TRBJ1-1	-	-	TGTGCCAGCAGCCCAGTTGGAGAGGGGAGGCTTCTGGAAGCTTTCTTT	CASSPVGEGRLLEAFF
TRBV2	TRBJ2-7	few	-	TGTGCCAGCAGTCCGGGGCTTACTCCCTACGAGCAGTACTTC	CASSPGLTPYEQYF
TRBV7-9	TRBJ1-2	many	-	TGTGCCAGCAGCTTTGCAGGGAACTATGGCTACACCTTC	CASSFAGNYGYTF
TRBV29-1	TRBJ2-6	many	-	TGCAGCGTGATCTCTGGGGCCAACGTCCTGACTTTC	CSVISGANVLTF
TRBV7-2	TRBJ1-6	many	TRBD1	TGTGCCAGCAGCTATAAACAGGGGGGTTCACCCCTCCACTTT	CASSYKQGGSPLHF
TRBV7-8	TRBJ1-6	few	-	TGTGCCAGCAGGGAGGACGTTTGGTATTATAATTCACCCCTCCACTTT	CASREDVWYYNSPLHF
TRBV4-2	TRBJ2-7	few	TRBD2	TGTGCCAGCAGCCAACCCTGGGCGGGAGGGCCCTACGAGCAGTACTTC	CASSQPWAGGPYEQYF
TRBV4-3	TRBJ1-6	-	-	TGCGCCAGCAGCCAAGACGGGGGTTATAATTCACCCCTCCACTTT	CASSQDGGYNSPLHF
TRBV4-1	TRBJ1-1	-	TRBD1	TGCGCCAGCAGCCACGGGACAGGGGTGGACACTGAAGCTTTCTTT	CASSHGTGVDTEAFF
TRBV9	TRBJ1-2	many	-	TGTGCCAGCAGCGGCGTGAGGAGCCGCCCATTTGGCTACACCTTC	CASSGVRSRPFGYTF
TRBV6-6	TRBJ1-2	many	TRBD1	TGTGCCAGCAGTCCGAGACAGGGTCAGGGCTACACCTTC	CASSPRQGQGYTF
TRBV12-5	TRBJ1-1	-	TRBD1	TGTGCTAGTGGTTTGGTACATACAGGGGCTGATTATAACACTGAAGCTTTCTTT	CASGLVHTGADYNTEAFF
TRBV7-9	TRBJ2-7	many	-	TGTGCCAGCAGTTTAATGGACGGCTACTACGAGCAGTACTTC	CASSLMDGYYEQYF
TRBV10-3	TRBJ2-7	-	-	TGTGCCATCAGTGCGTCGCTGATCGACGAGCAGTACTTC	CAISASLIDEQYF
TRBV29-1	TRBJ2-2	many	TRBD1	TGCAGCGTTGAAGACGGGACAGGGGTGACCGGGGAGCTGTTTTTT	CSVEDGTGVTGELFF
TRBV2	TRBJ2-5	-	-	TGTGCCAGCAGGGGGGACACCGGAGGGGCAGAGACCCAGTACTTC	CASRGDTGGAETQYF
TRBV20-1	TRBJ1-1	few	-	TGCAGTGCTAGAAAGGGGGACATGAACACTGAAGCTTTCTTT	CSARKGDMNTEAFF